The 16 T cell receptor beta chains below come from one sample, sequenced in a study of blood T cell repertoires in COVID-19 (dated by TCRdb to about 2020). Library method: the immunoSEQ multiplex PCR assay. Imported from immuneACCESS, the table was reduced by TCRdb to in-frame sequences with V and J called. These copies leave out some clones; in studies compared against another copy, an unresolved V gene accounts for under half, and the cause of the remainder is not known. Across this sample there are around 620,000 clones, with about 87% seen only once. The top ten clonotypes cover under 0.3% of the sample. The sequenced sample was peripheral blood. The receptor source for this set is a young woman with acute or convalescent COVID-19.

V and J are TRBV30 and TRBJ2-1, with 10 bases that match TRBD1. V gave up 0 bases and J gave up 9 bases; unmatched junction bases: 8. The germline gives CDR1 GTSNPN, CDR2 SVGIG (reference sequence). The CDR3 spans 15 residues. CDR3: CAWSVGTGAIVEQFF. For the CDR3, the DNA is TGTGCCTGGAGTGTTGGGACAGGGGCAATTGTTGAGCAGTTCTTC.

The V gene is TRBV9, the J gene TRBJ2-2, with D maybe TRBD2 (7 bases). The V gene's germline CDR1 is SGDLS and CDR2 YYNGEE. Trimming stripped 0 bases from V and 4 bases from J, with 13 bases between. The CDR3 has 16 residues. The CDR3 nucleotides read TGTGCCAGCAGCGTAGATCGCGGGGGCTTCACCGGGGAGCTGTTTTTT. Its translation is CASSVDRGGFTGELFF.

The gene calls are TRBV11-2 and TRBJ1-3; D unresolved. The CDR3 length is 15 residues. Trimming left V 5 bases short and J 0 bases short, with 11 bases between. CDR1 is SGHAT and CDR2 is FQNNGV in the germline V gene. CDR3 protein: CASSHLSNSGNTIYF. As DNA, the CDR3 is TGTGCCAGCAGCCATCTAAGTAACTCTGGAAACACCATATATTTT.

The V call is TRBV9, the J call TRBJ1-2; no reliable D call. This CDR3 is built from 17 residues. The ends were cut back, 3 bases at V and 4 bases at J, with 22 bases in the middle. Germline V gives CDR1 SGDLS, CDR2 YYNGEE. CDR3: CASSGFRETLSGYGYTF. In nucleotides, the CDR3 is TGTGCCAGCAGCGGATTCAGAGAAACACTTTCGGGCTATGGCTACACCTTC.

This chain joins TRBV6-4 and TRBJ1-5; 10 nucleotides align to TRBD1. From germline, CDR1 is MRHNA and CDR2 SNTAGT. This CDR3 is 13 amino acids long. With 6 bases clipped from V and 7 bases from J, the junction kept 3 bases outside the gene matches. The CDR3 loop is CASSGDRGQPQHF. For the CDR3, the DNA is TGTGCCAGCAGCGGGGACAGGGGACAGCCCCAGCATTTT.

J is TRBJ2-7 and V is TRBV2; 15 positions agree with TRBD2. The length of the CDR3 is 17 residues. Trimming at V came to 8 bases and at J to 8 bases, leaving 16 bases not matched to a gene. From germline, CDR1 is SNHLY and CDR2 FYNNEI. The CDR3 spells CASAGLAGGVTGIKQYF. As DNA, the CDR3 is TGTGCCAGCGCCGGACTAGCGGGGGGGGTAACTGGTATAAAGCAGTACTTC.

The chain's CDR3 is CASSLGDRDYTF. DNA for the CDR3: TGTGCCAGCAGCTTAGGGGATCGAGACTACACCTTC. The V and J genes are TRBV5-8 and TRBJ1-2, with TRBD1 as a possible D gene (5 bases). The CDR3 spans 12 residues. The V end lost 2 bases, the J end lost 10 bases, and 12 bases lay between the germline ends. CDR1 SGHTS and CDR2 YDEGEE come from the germline V gene.

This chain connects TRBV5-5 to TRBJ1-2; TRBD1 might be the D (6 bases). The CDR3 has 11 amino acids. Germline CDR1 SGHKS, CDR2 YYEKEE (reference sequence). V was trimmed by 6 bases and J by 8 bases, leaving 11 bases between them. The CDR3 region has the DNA TGTGCCAGCACAGGGGATGGGGGCTACACCTTC. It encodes CASTGDGGYTF.

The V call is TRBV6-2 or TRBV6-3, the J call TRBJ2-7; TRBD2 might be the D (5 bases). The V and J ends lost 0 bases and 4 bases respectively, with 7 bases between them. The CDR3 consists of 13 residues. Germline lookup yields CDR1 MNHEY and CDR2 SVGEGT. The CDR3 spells CASSYSEAYEQYF. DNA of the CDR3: TGTGCCAGCAGTTACTCGGAGGCTTACGAGCAGTACTTC.

The CDR3 nucleotides read TGTGCCAGCAGTTACTCGTTAGCCGTCCTTGCCTATGGCTACACCTTC. Amino acids: CASSYSLAVLAYGYTF. J is TRBJ1-2 and V is TRBV6-2 or TRBV6-3; D uncertain. The germline V and J ends were trimmed by 0 bases and 4 bases, with 15 bases remaining between them. Germline CDR1 reads MNHEY; CDR2 reads SVGEGT. The CDR3 length is 16 residues.

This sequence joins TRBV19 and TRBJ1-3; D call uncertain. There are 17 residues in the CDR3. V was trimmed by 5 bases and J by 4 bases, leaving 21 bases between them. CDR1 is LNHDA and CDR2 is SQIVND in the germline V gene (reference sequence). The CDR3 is CASSPPLPGAAGNTIYF. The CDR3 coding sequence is TGTGCCAGTAGTCCTCCCCTGCCGGGAGCGGCAGGAAACACCATATATTTT.

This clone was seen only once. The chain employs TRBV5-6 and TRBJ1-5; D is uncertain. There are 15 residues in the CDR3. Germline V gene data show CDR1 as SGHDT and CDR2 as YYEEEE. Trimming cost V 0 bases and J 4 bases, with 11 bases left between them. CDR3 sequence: CASSLAGGWNQPQHF. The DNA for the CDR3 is TGTGCCAGCAGCTTGGCAGGTGGGTGGAATCAGCCCCAGCATTTT. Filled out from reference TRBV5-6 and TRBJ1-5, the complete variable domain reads DAGVTQSPTHLIKTRGQQVTLRCSPKSGHDTVSWYQQALGQGPQFIFQYYEEEERQRGNFPDRFSGHQFPNYSSELNVNALLLGDSALYLCASSLAGGWNQPQHFGDGTRLSIL.

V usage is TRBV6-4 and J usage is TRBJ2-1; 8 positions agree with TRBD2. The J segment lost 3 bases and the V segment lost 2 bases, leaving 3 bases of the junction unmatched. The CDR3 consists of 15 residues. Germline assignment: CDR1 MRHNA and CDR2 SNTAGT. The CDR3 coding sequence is TGTGCCAGCAGTGACGTTGCGGGGGGCTACAATGAGCAGTTCTTC. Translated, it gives CASSDVAGGYNEQFF.

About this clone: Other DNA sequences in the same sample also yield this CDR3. The CDR3 loop is CASRTGNTEAFF. The CDR3 nucleotides are TGTGCCAGTAGGACAGGGAACACTGAAGCTTTCTTT. The rearrangement joins TRBV19 to TRBJ1-1; D might be TRBD1 (6 bases). The CDR3 length is 12 residues. Germline V gene data show CDR1 as LNHDA and CDR2 as SQIVND (reference sequence). Deletions cut 6 bases from V and 1 base from J, with 6 bases between.

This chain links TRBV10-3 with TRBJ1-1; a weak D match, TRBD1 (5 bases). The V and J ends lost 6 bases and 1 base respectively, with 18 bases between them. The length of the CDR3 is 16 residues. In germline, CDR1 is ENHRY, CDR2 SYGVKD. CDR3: CAISVSHLQANTEAFF. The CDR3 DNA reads TGTGCCATCAGCGTTTCTCACCTACAGGCGAACACTGAAGCTTTCTTT.

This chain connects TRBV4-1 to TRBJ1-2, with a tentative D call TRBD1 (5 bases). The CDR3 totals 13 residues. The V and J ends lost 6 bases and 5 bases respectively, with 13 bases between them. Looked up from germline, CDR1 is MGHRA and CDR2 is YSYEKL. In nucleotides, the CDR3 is TGCGCCAGCAGAAGTTGGGGGGGTTATGGCTACACCTTC. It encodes CASRSWGGYGYTF.